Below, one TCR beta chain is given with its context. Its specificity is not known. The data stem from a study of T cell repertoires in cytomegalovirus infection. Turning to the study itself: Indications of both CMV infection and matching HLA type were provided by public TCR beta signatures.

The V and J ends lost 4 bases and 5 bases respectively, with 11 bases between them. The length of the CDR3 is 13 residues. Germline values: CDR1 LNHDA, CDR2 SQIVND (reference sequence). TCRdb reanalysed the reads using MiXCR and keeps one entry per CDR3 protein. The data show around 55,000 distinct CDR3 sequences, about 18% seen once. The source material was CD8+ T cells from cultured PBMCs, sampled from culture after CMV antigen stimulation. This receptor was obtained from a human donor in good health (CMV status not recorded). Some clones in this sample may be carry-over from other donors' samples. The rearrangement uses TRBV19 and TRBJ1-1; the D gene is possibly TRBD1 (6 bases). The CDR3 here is CASSTGVGTEAFF. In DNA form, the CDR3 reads TGTGCCAGTAGTACAGGGGTAGGGACTGAAGCTTTCTTT. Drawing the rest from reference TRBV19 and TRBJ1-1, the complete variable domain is DGGITQSPKYLFRKEGQNVTLSCEQNLNHDAMYWYRQDPGQGLRLIYYSQIVNDFQKGDIAEGYSVSREKKESFPLTVTSAQKNPTAFYLCASSTGVGTEAFFGQGTRLTVV.